This T cell receptor beta chain was found in a study of tumor-infiltrating lymphocytes in primary liver carcinoma. Across the study: Between roughly 4.2 and 11 cm across, the tumors were all of stage T1-T3 N0M0.

Extraction of RNA together with DNA used about 18-31 mg of unsorted bulk tissue. Points from the study as a whole: A significantly higher top-250-clone fraction was recorded for tumors than for blood (p = 0.039).

This clonotype has more than one count but fewer than ten. Its antigen is not known. CDR3 length: 15 amino acids. V was shortened by 1 base and J by 11 bases, with 15 bases between the two germline ends. Per germline, CDR1 MDHEN and CDR2 SYDVKM. The researchers produced TCR beta cDNA from 450 to 600 ng total RNA with a constant-region primer. TCR beta libraries came from three nested multiplex PCR rounds using slightly modified ARM-PCR. The first two PCR rounds used TRBV1-TRBV30 primers with a Cbeta primer, 9 to 11 cycles each. In TCRdb, the multiplex PCR reads were re-called with MiXCR into one record per CDR3 protein. This sample has around 120,000 distinct CDR3 sequences, with nearly 70% found just once.

The sequence was collected from a woman aged 55-75 years with primary liver carcinoma and hepatitis B virus infection. Specimen: tumor-adjacent normal liver tissue. J is TRBJ1-6 and V is TRBV28, with D perhaps TRBD1 (6 bases). The DNA of the CDR3 is TGTGCCAGCAGTTTATTGGACAGCGTTTCCACACCCCTCCACTTT. Translating it yields CASSLLDSVSTPLHF. Supplemented by reference TRBV28 and TRBJ1-6, the full variable domain reads DVKVTQSSRYLVKRTGEKVFLECVQDMDHENMFWYRQDPGLGLRLIYFSYDVKMKEKGDIPEGYSVSREKKERFSLILESASTNQTSMYLCASSLLDSVSTPLHFGNGTRLTVT.